Below are 20 T cell receptor beta chains sequenced from a single sample in a study of Graves' ophthalmopathy and Graves' hyperthyroidism. The sequenced template was RNA, covering the TCR beta CDR3 region. HTBI primers served in a first-round RT-PCR, which a second-round multiplex PCR followed. One entry per CDR3 protein results from TCRdb running MiXCR on the multiplex PCR reads. Among some 350,000 distinct CDR3 sequences listed, approximately 18% were seen once. Sequenced material: peripheral blood. Receptor source: an adult woman with stable Graves' hyperthyroidism.

This clonotype was counted ten times or more. This rearrangement joins TRBV11-1 to TRBJ2-6; tentative D call: TRBD1 (6 bases). Looked up from germline, CDR1 is SGHAT and CDR2 is FQDESV (reference sequence). The CDR3 spans 18 residues. The germline V and J ends were trimmed by 5 bases and 3 bases, with 20 bases remaining between them. CDR3 sequence: CASSPRTAVLVGANVLTF. Here the CDR3 DNA reads TGTGCCAGCAGCCCACGGACAGCCGTACTGGTTGGGGCCAACGTCCTGACTTTC.

This clonotype was seen at least ten times. This rearrangement joins TRBV2 to TRBJ2-7, with 8 bases lining up with TRBD2. CDR1 SNHLY and CDR2 FYNNEI come from the germline V gene. This CDR3 has 15 residues. Trimming at V came to 6 bases and at J to 3 bases, leaving 10 bases not matched to a gene. Here the CDR3 reads CASRAGTSGSYEQYF. The CDR3 DNA follows: TGTGCCAGCAGGGCCGGGACTAGTGGGAGCTACGAGCAGTACTTC.

To note about this clonotype: At one of its ends the junction is not consistent with the germline gene, which may arise from a read error. The chain uses TRBV20-1 and TRBJ2-4; D is ambiguous. The germline V gene has CDR1 DFQATT and CDR2 SNEGSKA (reference sequence). This CDR3 comprises 15 residues. CDR3: CSARDPAVPVNIKYF. CDR3 DNA sequence: TGCAGTGCTAGAGACCCCGCCGTTCCTGTAAACATTAAGTACTTC.

This clonotype showed up many times. The rearrangement links TRBV20-1 to TRBJ2-7; no definite D call. Per the germline V gene, CDR1 is DFQATT and CDR2 is SNEGSKA (reference sequence). Trimming removed 3 bases at V and 1 base at J, with 10 bases between. This CDR3 comprises 13 residues. The DNA for the CDR3 is TGCAGTGCTAGTGCGGACGGATCCTACGAGCAGTACTTC. Amino acids: CSASADGSYEQYF.

There are a few counts of this clonotype. An end of the junction differs from the germline gene, which may be a read error. The J gene is TRBJ1-1, the V gene TRBV12-3 or TRBV12-4; D remains ambiguous. This CDR3 is 11 amino acids long. The CDR3 sequence: CASSLSTEALF. In DNA, the CDR3 is TGTGCCAGCAGTTTGTCTACCGAAGCTCTCTTT.

This clonotype was recorded at least ten times. This rearrangement joins TRBV6-4 to TRBJ2-2; 10 bases line up with TRBD2. Germline assignment: CDR1 MRHNA and CDR2 SNTAGT. Trimming at V came to 11 bases and at J to 2 bases, leaving 11 bases not matched to a gene. The CDR3 is made up of 16 amino acids. The CDR3 spells CARALSGRPNTGELFF. Written as DNA, the CDR3 is TGTGCCCGCGCCCTTAGCGGGAGGCCTAACACCGGGGAGCTGTTTTTT.

In regard to this clonotype: This could be a read error, since a much larger clone is one nucleotide away. V and J are TRBV28 and TRBJ2-7, with 9 bases fitting TRBD1. The CDR3 is 14 residues long. Germline CDR1 reads MDHEN; CDR2 reads SYDVKM. The CDR3 region has the DNA TGTGCCGGCAGTTTAAGGGACAGGGTCTACGAGCAGTACTTC. This translates into CAGSLRDRVYEQYF.

In its sample, this clonotype was seen many times. The chain recombines TRBV7-9 with TRBJ2-7; D is unclear. V was shortened by 1 base and J by 3 bases, with 7 bases between the two germline ends. The CDR3 totals 13 residues. Germline V CDR1 and CDR2: SEHNR, FQNEAQ (reference sequence). The CDR3 coding sequence is TGTGCCAGCAGCTTAGAGTTCGGCTACGAGCAGTACTTC. This codes for CASSLEFGYEQYF.

This clonotype has at least ten counts. The chain employs TRBV20-1 and TRBJ2-2; no firm D call. The CDR3 has 11 residues. In germline, CDR1 is DFQATT, CDR2 SNEGSKA (reference sequence). Between the trimmed V and J ends, which lost 3 bases and 4 bases, there was a span of 3 bases. CDR3 loop: CSARTTGELFF. The CDR3 nucleotides read TGCAGTGCTAGGACCACCGGGGAGCTGTTTTTT.

This clonotype has at least ten counts. J is TRBJ2-5 and V is TRBV6-5; 8 positions agree with TRBD1. The ends lost 5 bases at V and 1 base at J; junction bases unmatched: 0. The germline V gene has CDR1 MNHEY and CDR2 SVGAGI. The CDR3 runs 13 residues. The CDR3 sequence: CASSQGAQETQYF. The CDR3 nucleotides read TGTGCCAGCAGTCAGGGGGCCCAAGAGACCCAGTACTTC.

Worth noting for this clonotype: This could be a read error, since a much larger clone is one nucleotide away. The chain uses TRBV30 and TRBJ1-5, with 7 bases that match TRBD1. Germline CDR1 GTSNPN, CDR2 SVGIG (reference sequence). This CDR3 has 13 amino acids. For the CDR3, the DNA is TGTGCCTGGGCGACAGGGAGCAATCAGTCCCAGCATTTT. It specifies CAWATGSNQSQHF.

The sample holds many counts of this clonotype. The chain recombines TRBV7-2 with TRBJ2-3; 9 nucleotides agree with TRBD2. Trimming cost V 7 bases and J 5 bases; bases outside gene matches: 4. Germline CDR1 and CDR2: SGHTA and FQGNSA. The CDR3 covers 13 residues. CDR3 in DNA: TGTGCCAGCACTAGCGGGACTGAAGATACGCAGTATTTT. This encodes CASTSGTEDTQYF.

This clonotype was counted many times. This chain connects TRBV25-1 to TRBJ2-7, with 8 bases aligning to TRBD2. CDR3 size: 14 residues. In germline, CDR1 is MGHDK, CDR2 SYGVNS. V shed 3 bases and J 3 bases; nucleotides not matched to a gene: 4. The CDR3 nucleotides are TGTGCCAGCAGTGACAGTAGCGGGGACTACGAGCAGTACTTC. This gives the protein CASSDSSGDYEQYF.

This clonotype was recorded at least ten times. The chain combines TRBV19 with TRBJ2-2; maybe TRBD2 (6 bases). CDR1 and CDR2 (germline): LNHDA, SQIVND (reference sequence). This CDR3 contains 13 residues. Trimming removed 8 bases at V and 6 bases at J, with 13 bases between. CDR3 amino acids: CASGGTSPGELFF. CDR3 coding DNA: TGTGCCAGTGGCGGGACCAGTCCCGGGGAGCTGTTTTTT.

This clonotype came up many times. The genes are TRBV7-2 and TRBJ2-7, with 9 bases matching TRBD1. The germline V gene encodes CDR1 SGHTA and CDR2 FQGNSA. CDR3 length: 14 amino acids. The V gene end was trimmed by 6 bases and the J gene end by 3 bases; junction bases not matched to a gene: 6. The CDR3 DNA is TGTGCCAGCAGGCCGACAGGGGGAAGCTACGAGCAGTACTTC. Amino acids: CASRPTGGSYEQYF.

V is TRBV12-3 or TRBV12-4 and J is TRBJ1-2; TRBD1 matches at 7 bases. Unmatched junction bases numbered 6, after V lost 6 bases and J lost 5 bases. There are 13 residues in the CDR3. CDR3 sequence (DNA): TGTGCCAGCAGGTCCGACAGGGTGTATGGCTACACCTTC. Translating gives CASRSDRVYGYTF.

In its sample, this clonotype was seen many times. V is TRBV28 and J is TRBJ2-5; either TRBD1 or TRBD2 may supply D (7 bases each). CDR3 size: 15 residues. The V end lost 5 bases, the J end lost 1 base, and 14 bases lay between the germline ends. The germline V gene has CDR1 MDHEN and CDR2 SYDVKM. The CDR3 nucleotides read TGTGCCAGCAGTCCGGGACAGCGGGGCCAAGAGACCCAGTACTTC. This codes for CASSPGQRGQETQYF.

This clonotype was picked up a small number of times. This CDR3 is CSAINRLARGELFF. CDR3 sequence (DNA): TGCAGTGCTATTAACCGCCTAGCGCGCGGGGAGCTGTTTTTT. The chain links TRBV20-1 to TRBJ2-2; D is perhaps TRBD2 (6 bases). Trimming cost V 4 bases and J 7 bases, with 16 bases left between them. Per germline, CDR1 DFQATT and CDR2 SNEGSKA (reference sequence). This CDR3 has 14 amino acids.

The table lists this clonotype with many counts. The chain recombines TRBV20-1 with TRBJ2-4; perhaps TRBD2 as D (6 bases). The germline V gene encodes CDR1 DFQATT and CDR2 SNEGSKA (reference sequence). The CDR3 sequence is 20 residues long. V dropped 8 bases and J dropped 0 bases, with 32 bases sitting between them. The chain's CDR3 is CSPSYNLQWSGEVAKNIQYF. DNA of the CDR3: TGCAGTCCCAGCTACAATTTGCAGTGGTCGGGGGAGGTAGCCAAAAACATTCAGTACTTC.

This clonotype was recorded many times. This chain links TRBV7-3 with TRBJ2-7; 10 bases are shared with TRBD2. Per the germline V gene, CDR1 is SGHTA and CDR2 is FQGTGA. CDR3 length equals 14 residues. J lost 6 bases, V lost 3 bases, and 5 bases had no gene match. CDR3 sequence (DNA): TGTGCCAGCAGCTTGCTAGCGGGAGTTTCCGAGCAGTACTTC. This gives the protein CASSLLAGVSEQYF.